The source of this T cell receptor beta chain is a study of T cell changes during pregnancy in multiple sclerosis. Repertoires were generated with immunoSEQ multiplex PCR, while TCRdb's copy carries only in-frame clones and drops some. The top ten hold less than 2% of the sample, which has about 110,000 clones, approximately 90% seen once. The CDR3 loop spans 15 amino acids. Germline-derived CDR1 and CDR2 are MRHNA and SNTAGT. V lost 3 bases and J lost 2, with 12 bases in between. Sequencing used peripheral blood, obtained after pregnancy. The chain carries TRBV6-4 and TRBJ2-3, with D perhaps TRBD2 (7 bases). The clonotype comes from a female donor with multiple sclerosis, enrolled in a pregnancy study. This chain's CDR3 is CASSEEGGATDTQYF. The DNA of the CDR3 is TGTGCCAGCAGTGAAGAGGGGGGGGCCACAGATACGCAGTATTTT.